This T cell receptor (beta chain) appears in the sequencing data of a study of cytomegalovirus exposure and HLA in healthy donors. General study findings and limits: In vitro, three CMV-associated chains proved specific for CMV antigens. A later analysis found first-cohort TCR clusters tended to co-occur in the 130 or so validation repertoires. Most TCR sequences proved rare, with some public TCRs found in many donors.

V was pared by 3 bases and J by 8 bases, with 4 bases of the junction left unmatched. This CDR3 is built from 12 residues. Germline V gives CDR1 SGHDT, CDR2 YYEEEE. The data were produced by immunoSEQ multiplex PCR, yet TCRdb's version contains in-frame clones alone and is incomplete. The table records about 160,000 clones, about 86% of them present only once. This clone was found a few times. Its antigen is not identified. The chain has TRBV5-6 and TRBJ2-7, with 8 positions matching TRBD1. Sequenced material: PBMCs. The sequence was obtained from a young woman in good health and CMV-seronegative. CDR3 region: CASSSDRGQQYF. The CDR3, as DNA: TGTGCCAGCAGCTCAGACAGGGGCCAGCAGTACTTC. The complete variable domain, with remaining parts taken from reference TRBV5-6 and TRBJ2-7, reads DAGVTQSPTHLIKTRGQQVTLRCSPKSGHDTVSWYQQALGQGPQFIFQYYEEEERQRGNFPDRFSGHQFPNYSSELNVNALLLGDSALYLCASSSDRGQQYFGPGTRLTVT.